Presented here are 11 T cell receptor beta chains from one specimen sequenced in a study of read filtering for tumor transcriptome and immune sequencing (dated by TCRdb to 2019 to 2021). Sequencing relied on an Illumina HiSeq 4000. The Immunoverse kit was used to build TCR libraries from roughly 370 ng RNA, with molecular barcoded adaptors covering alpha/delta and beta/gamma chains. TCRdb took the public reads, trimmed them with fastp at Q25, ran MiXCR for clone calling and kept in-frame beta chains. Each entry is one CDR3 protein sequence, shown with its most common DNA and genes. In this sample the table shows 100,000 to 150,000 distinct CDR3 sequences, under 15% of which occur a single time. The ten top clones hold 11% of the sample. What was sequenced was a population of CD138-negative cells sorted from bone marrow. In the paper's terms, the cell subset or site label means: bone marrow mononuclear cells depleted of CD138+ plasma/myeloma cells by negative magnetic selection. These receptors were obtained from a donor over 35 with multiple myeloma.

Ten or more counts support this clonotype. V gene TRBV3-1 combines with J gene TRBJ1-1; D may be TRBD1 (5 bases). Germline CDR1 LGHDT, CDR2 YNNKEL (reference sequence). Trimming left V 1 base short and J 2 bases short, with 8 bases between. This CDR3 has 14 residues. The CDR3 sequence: CASSQGDRNTEAFF. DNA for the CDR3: TGTGCCAGCAGCCAAGGCGACAGAAACACTGAAGCTTTCTTT.

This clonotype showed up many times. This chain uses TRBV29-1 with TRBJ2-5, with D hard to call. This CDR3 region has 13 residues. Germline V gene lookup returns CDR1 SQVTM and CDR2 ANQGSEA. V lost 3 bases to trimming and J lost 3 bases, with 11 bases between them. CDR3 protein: CSVDEYPKETQYF. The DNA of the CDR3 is TGCAGCGTTGACGAGTACCCTAAAGAGACCCAGTACTTC.

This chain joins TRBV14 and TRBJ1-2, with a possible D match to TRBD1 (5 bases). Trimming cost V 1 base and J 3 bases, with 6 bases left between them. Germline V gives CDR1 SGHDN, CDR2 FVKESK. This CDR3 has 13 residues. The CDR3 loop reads CASSQGRDYGYTF. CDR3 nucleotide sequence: TGTGCCAGCAGCCAAGGCAGGGACTATGGCTACACCTTC.

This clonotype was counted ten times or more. The DNA for the CDR3 is TGTGCCACCAGTGACCAAGGACTAGCGGGAGTACCGAATGAGCAGTTCTTC. Translated: CATSDQGLAGVPNEQFF. V usage is TRBV24-1 and J usage is TRBJ2-1; 13 nucleotides match TRBD2. This CDR3 has 17 amino acids. Germline lookup yields CDR1 KGHDR and CDR2 SFDVKD. The ends lost 4 bases at V and 7 bases at J; junction bases unmatched: 9.

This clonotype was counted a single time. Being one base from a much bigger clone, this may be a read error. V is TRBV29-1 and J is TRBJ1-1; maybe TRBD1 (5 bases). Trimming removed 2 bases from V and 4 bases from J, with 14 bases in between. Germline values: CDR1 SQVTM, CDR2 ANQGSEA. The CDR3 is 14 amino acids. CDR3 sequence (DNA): TGCAGCGTTGAAAGGGGTCACATGAGCACTGAAGCTTTCTTT. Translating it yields CSVERGHMSTEAFF.

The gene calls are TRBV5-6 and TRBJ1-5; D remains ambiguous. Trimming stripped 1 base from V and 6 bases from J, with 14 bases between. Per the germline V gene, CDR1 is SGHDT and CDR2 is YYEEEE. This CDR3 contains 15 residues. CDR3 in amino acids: CASSLYVGSGQPQHF. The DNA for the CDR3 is TGTGCCAGCAGCTTGTACGTGGGTTCTGGTCAGCCCCAGCATTTT.

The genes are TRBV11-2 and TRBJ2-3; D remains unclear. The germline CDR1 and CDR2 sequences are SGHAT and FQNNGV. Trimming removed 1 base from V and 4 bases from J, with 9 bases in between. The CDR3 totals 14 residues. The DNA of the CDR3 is TGTGCCAGCAGCTTAGTCCTAGTCTCAGATACGCAGTATTTT. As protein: CASSLVLVSDTQYF.

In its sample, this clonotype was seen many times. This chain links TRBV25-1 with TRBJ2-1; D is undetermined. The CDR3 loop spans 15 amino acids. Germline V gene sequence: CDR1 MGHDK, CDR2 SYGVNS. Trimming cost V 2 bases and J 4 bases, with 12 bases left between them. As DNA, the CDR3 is TGTGCCAGCAGTGAAGTGTCGGGTTCGTACAATGAGCAGTTCTTC. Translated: CASSEVSGSYNEQFF.

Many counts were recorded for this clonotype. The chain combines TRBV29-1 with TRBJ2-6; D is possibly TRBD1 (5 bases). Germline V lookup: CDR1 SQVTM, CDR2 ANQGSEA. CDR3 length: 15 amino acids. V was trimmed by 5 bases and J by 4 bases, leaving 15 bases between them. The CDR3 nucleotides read TGCAGCGTTTCGCTCCAGGGCTGGGGGGCCAACGTCCTGACTTTC. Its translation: CSVSLQGWGANVLTF.

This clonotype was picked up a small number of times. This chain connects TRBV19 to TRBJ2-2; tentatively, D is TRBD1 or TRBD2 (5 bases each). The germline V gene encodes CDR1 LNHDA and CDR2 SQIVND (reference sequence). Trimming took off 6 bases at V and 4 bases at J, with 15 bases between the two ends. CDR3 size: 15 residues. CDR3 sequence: CASRRGSGLTGELFF. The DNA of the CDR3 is TGTGCCAGTAGACGAGGGTCAGGGCTCACCGGGGAGCTGTTTTTT.

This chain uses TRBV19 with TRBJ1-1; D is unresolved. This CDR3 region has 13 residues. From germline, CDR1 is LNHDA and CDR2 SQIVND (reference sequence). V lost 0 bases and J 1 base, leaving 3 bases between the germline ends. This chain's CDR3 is CASSIDQNTEAFF. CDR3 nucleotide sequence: TGTGCCAGTAGTATAGATCAGAACACTGAAGCTTTCTTT.